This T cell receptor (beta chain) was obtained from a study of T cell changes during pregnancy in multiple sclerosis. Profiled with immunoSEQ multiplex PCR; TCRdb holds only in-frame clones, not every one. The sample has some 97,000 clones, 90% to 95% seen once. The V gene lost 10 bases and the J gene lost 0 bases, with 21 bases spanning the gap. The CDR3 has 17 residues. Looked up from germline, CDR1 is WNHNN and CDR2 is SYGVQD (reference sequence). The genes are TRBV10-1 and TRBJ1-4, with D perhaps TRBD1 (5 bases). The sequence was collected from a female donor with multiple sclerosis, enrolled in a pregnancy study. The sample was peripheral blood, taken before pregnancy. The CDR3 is CATYDSPTSATNEKLFF. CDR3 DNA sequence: TGCGCCACTTATGACAGTCCTACAAGTGCAACTAATGAAAAACTGTTTTTT.